This TCR beta chain was sequenced for a study of cytomegalovirus exposure and HLA in healthy donors. Study in general: Researchers previously reported finding 100 million or so unique TCR beta sequences from around 200 million T cells. Genetic ancestry analysis placed about 80% of the 400 or so donors that were genotyped in the Caucasian-associated cluster.

Regarding the study as a whole: Later findings reportedly placed an Asian-associated ancestry cluster below the roughly 700-donor mean for N-insertions.

V shed 1 base and J 5 bases; nucleotides not matched to a gene: 5. CDR3 length: 14 amino acids. Germline V gives CDR1 GTSNPN, CDR2 SVGIG (reference sequence). The PCR ran on 60 Vbeta and 13 Jbeta primers. TCRdb's table, derived via immunoSEQ multiplex PCR, lists solely in-frame clones and lacks some. This table has under 150,000 clones, over 80% appearing once. As for this clone: What it binds is unknown.

This chain links TRBV30 with TRBJ1-5, with TRBD1 matching 7 bases. The receptor's source is a man aged 35 to 55 in good health and CMV-seronegative. The source material was PBMCs. The CDR3 DNA reads as TGTGCCTGGAGTGGGGACAGTTTATATCAGCCCCAGCATTTT. As protein: CAWSGDSLYQPQHF.